These 31 T cell receptor beta chains came from one sample sequenced in a study of identical twins. TCRdb processed the 5' RACE reads anew with MiXCR; each CDR3 protein has one entry. The table lists a few hundred thousand distinct CDR3 sequences, about 18% of them singletons. Sequenced input: naive T cells sorted from blood. The receptor source for this set is a man aged 45-60 years in good health.

The chain couples TRBV12-3 or TRBV12-4 to TRBJ2-1; D uncertain. Deletions cut 6 bases from V and 6 bases from J, with 9 bases between. This CDR3 is built from 12 residues. The CDR3 spells CASSPLANEQFF. DNA for the CDR3: TGTGCCAGCAGCCCATTGGCCAATGAGCAGTTCTTC.

This clonotype was recorded many times. This sequence joins TRBV15 and TRBJ2-7; D is unresolved. This CDR3 spans 14 amino acids. With 0 bases removed from V and 1 base from J, the gap between germline ends came to 7 bases. From germline, CDR1 is LNHNV and CDR2 YYDKDF (reference sequence). The CDR3 spells CATSRDGISYEQYF. The CDR3 DNA follows: TGTGCCACCAGCAGAGATGGGATTTCCTACGAGCAGTACTTC.

This clonotype has more than one count but fewer than ten. The chain has TRBV25-1 and TRBJ1-3; D perhaps matches TRBD1 (5 bases). Germline V gene sequence: CDR1 MGHDK, CDR2 SYGVNS. The V gene lost 4 bases and the J gene lost 2 bases, with 12 bases spanning the gap. This CDR3 spans 15 amino acids. The CDR3 bases are TGTGCCAGCAGTGCCCGGGGCAGTCCTGGAAACACCATATATTTT. Translated, it gives CASSARGSPGNTIYF.

This chain links TRBV21-1 with TRBJ2-2; TRBD1, the D gene given by the table, was not confirmed from the DNA. TRBV21-1 is annotated as a pseudogene. This CDR3 is 16 amino acids long. CDR3 in DNA: TGTGCCAGCATCTCAAACGACAGGGGGCCGGACGGGGAGCTGTTTTTT. This translates into CASISNDRGPDGELFF.

This clonotype was seen once. The V call is TRBV24-1, the J call TRBJ2-1; 10 bases line up with TRBD1. The V and J ends lost 3 bases and 9 bases, in that order; junction bases with no gene match: 13. Germline-derived CDR1 and CDR2 are KGHDR and SFDVKD. This CDR3 region has 17 residues. CDR3 sequence (DNA): TGTGCCACCAGTGATCCAGGACAGGGGGTGGATCCCAGTGAGCAGTTCTTC. Its translation is CATSDPGQGVDPSEQFF.

This clonotype was detected a few times. The rearrangement joins TRBV20-1 to TRBJ2-5; 10 bases are a match to TRBD2. The CDR3 contains 13 residues. CDR1 DFQATT and CDR2 SNEGSKA come from the germline V gene (reference sequence). The chain's CDR3 is CRETSGHSETQYF. CDR3 DNA: TGCAGGGAGACTAGCGGGCATTCGGAGACCCAGTACTTC.

The rearrangement links TRBV4-2 to TRBJ2-3; 7 bases are a match to TRBD2. This CDR3 region has 14 residues. Germline trimming cut 6 bases from V and 1 base from J; bases unmatched to any gene: 4. In germline, CDR1 is LGHNA, CDR2 YNFKEQ. CDR3 DNA sequence: TGTGCCAGCAGAAAAGGACTAGGCACAGATACGCAGTATTTT. It yields the protein CASRKGLGTDTQYF.

This clonotype was picked up a small number of times. This chain links TRBV4-2 with TRBJ1-2; D is unclear. There are 15 residues in the CDR3. V lost 4 bases to trimming and J lost 4 bases, with 16 bases between them. Germline CDR1 LGHNA, CDR2 YNFKEQ. The CDR3 loop reads CASSRMNTQAYGYTF. CDR3 nucleotides: TGTGCCAGCAGCCGGATGAATACCCAGGCCTATGGCTACACCTTC.

With respect to this clonotype: A much bigger clone sits one base away, suggesting this may be a read error. The CDR3 sequence is CSVAHGVSFEQFF. As DNA, the CDR3 is TGCAGTGTAGCCCATGGGGTATCTTTCGAGCAGTTCTTC. V usage is TRBV20-1 and J usage is TRBJ2-1; the D is unclear. Germline loops: CDR1 DFQATT, CDR2 SNEGSKA (reference sequence). This CDR3 has 13 amino acids. The germline V and J ends were trimmed by 7 bases and 10 bases, with 20 bases remaining between them.

This clonotype was found many times. V usage is TRBV5-5 and J usage is TRBJ2-1; the D call may be TRBD1 or TRBD2 (5 bases each). There are 14 residues in the CDR3. Germline V gene data show CDR1 as SGHKS and CDR2 as YYEKEE (reference sequence). Trimming shortened V by 6 bases and J by 2 bases, and 12 bases separated the two germline ends. The CDR3 is CASNLGAPYNEQFF. The CDR3 coding sequence is TGTGCCAGCAACCTCGGGGCCCCCTACAATGAGCAGTTCTTC. The whole variable domain, remainder taken from reference TRBV5-5 and TRBJ2-1, is DAGVTQSPTHLIKTRGQQVTLRCSPISGHKSVSWYQQVLGQGPQFIFQYYEKEERGRGNFPDRFSARQFPNYSSELNVNALLLGDSALYLCASNLGAPYNEQFFGPGTRLTVL.

This clonotype was counted between two and nine times. The chain recombines TRBV11-2 with TRBJ2-7; TRBD1 might be the D (6 bases). The V end was cut by 1 base, the J end by 2 bases, with 18 bases between. CDR1 and CDR2 (germline): SGHAT, FQNNGV. This CDR3 comprises 17 residues. In nucleotides, the CDR3 is TGTGCCAGCAGCTTAGTGGGACACCAATACCGACCCTACGAGCAGTACTTC. It translates to CASSLVGHQYRPYEQYF.

This clonotype appeared a few times. The chain is built from TRBV4-3 and TRBJ2-7, with a weak D call TRBD2 (5 bases). The CDR3 loop spans 16 amino acids. Trimming removed 3 bases at V and 1 base at J, with 16 bases between. The germline gives CDR1 LGHNA, CDR2 YSLEER. In DNA, the CDR3 is TGCGCCAGCAGCCATTTCGGGATATTTTATTCCTACGAGCAGTACTTC. Translation gives CASSHFGIFYSYEQYF.

This clonotype came up a few times. The V and J genes are TRBV6-2 or TRBV6-3 and TRBJ2-7; a possible D gene is TRBD2 (5 bases). Germline CDR1 and CDR2: MNHEY and SVGEGT. CDR3 length: 14 amino acids. V was cut by 10 bases and J by 2 bases, with 18 bases left in between. This chain's CDR3 is CATGFRAITYEQYF. The CDR3 DNA is TGTGCCACGGGGTTCCGGGCCATAACCTACGAGCAGTACTTC.

The genes are TRBV29-1 and TRBJ1-1; D gene uncertain. CDR3 size: 11 residues. Trimming stripped 4 bases from V and 4 bases from J, with 7 bases between. The germline V gene encodes CDR1 SQVTM and CDR2 ANQGSEA. CDR3 DNA sequence: TGCAGCGTTGTTTACGCCACTGAAGCTTTCTTT. Translated, it gives CSVVYATEAFF.

This clonotype was seen repeatedly, ten times or more. This chain joins TRBV18 and TRBJ2-1; D is possibly TRBD2 (6 bases). This CDR3 has 16 amino acids. Germline-derived CDR1 and CDR2 are KGHSH and LQKENI. Trimming took 3 bases from V and 3 from J, leaving 15 bases between them. The DNA of the CDR3 is TGTGCCAGCTCACCCCCGGGACTCGGAAGCTACAATGAGCAGTTCTTC. This sequence encodes CASSPPGLGSYNEQFF.

The sample holds one count of this clonotype. A much larger clone differs by one base, so this may be a read error. The gene calls are TRBV5-1 and TRBJ2-5; 11 nucleotides agree with TRBD2. Germline assignment: CDR1 SGHRS and CDR2 YFSETQ. The CDR3 has 14 residues. V was pared by 4 bases and J by 2 bases, with 1 base of the junction left unmatched. This CDR3 is CASSGTSGQETQYF. The DNA of the CDR3 is TGCGCCAGCAGCGGGACTAGCGGACAAGAGACCCAGTACTTC.

The gene calls are TRBV12-3 or TRBV12-4 and TRBJ1-4; TRBD1 is a possible D gene (5 bases). There are 15 residues in the CDR3. V was cut by 5 bases and J by 10 bases, with 20 bases left in between. The CDR3 loop reads CASSPGEGTSRKLFF. As DNA, the CDR3 is TGTGCCAGCAGTCCCGGCGAGGGGACCTCCCGAAAACTGTTTTTT.

The rearrangement links TRBV18 to TRBJ2-2, with a weak D call TRBD2 (5 bases). Germline CDR1 is KGHSH and CDR2 is LQKENI. Trimming took 3 bases from V and 3 from J, leaving 8 bases between them. There are 14 residues in the CDR3. CDR3 region: CASSPVRDTGELFF. CDR3 in DNA: TGTGCCAGCTCACCCGTGAGGGACACCGGGGAGCTGTTTTTT.

The rearrangement uses TRBV4-3 and TRBJ2-3; D possibly corresponds to TRBD2 (5 bases). Germline V CDR1 and CDR2: LGHNA, YSLEER. With 1 base removed from V and 4 bases from J, the gap between germline ends came to 9 bases. The CDR3 covers 14 residues. The CDR3 region has the DNA TGCGCCAGCAGCCAAGTAGCGACCTCAGATACGCAGTATTTT. Its translation is CASSQVATSDTQYF.

This clonotype was seen only a few times. The rearrangement joins TRBV25-1 to TRBJ1-2; 7 bases line up with TRBD1. J lost 4 bases, V lost 6 bases, and 5 bases had no gene match. The CDR3 is made up of 13 amino acids. Germline CDR1 is MGHDK and CDR2 is SYGVNS. The CDR3 DNA sequence: TGTGCCAGCAGGGAACAGGGGACCTATGGCTACACCTTC. It translates to CASREQGTYGYTF.

V usage is TRBV29-1 and J usage is TRBJ2-7; 8 nucleotides match TRBD1. CDR1 is SQVTM, CDR2 ANQGSEA, per germline. V trimming: 2 bases; J trimming: 3 bases; junction bases outside the gene matches: 9. This CDR3 has 15 amino acids. The CDR3 sequence is CSVEKSGGAHYEQYF. The CDR3 DNA reads as TGCAGCGTTGAAAAATCAGGGGGCGCCCACTACGAGCAGTACTTC.

This clonotype has more than one count but fewer than ten. This chain links TRBV7-9 with TRBJ2-2; D may be TRBD2 (5 bases). The V and J ends lost 3 bases and 6 bases respectively, with 11 bases between them. This CDR3 has 14 amino acids. Germline CDR1 reads SEHNR; CDR2 reads FQNEAQ (reference sequence). CDR3 amino acids: CASSFGAAAGELFF. The CDR3 DNA follows: TGTGCCAGCAGCTTCGGAGCGGCCGCCGGGGAGCTGTTTTTT. Combining the CDR3 with reference TRBV7-9 and TRBJ2-2 gives the whole variable domain DTGVSQNPRHKITKRGQNVTFRCDPISEHNRLYWYRQTLGQGPEFLTYFQNEAQLEKSRLLSDRFSAERPKGSFSTLEIQRTEQGDSAMYLCASSFGAAAGELFFGEGSRLTVL.

This clonotype showed up many times. The V call is TRBV6-2 or TRBV6-3, the J call TRBJ2-5; D possibly corresponds to TRBD1 (6 bases). V was pared by 2 bases and J by 1 base, with 11 bases between. CDR1 is MNHEY and CDR2 is SVGEGT in the germline V gene. The CDR3 runs 15 residues. CDR3 in DNA: TGTGCCAGCAGTTACAGGGGGACCTTCCAAGAGACCCAGTACTTC. It encodes CASSYRGTFQETQYF.

Points on this clonotype: One end of the junction does not line up with germline, which may come from a read error. The rearrangement joins TRBV6-2 or TRBV6-3 to TRBJ2-7, with a weak D call TRBD2 (6 bases). CDR1 and CDR2 from the germline V gene are MNHEY and SVGEGT. This CDR3 has 13 residues. The DNA of the CDR3 is TGTGCCAGCAAGGCGGGAAGATCCTCCGAGCAGTACTTC. Translation gives CASKAGRSSEQYF.

This clonotype was found a few times. The chain joins TRBV5-5 to TRBJ2-2, with D perhaps matching TRBD1 (6 bases). The CDR3 spans 16 residues. Between the trimmed V and J ends, which lost 4 bases and 4 bases, there was a span of 17 bases. The V gene's germline CDR1 is SGHKS and CDR2 YYEKEE (reference sequence). The CDR3 is CASSLDRRISTGELFF. DNA for the CDR3: TGTGCCAGCAGCCTTGACAGGAGGATTAGCACCGGGGAGCTGTTTTTT.

This clonotype has ten or more counts. CDR3 sequence: CASHAGTPNTEAFF. Written as DNA, the CDR3 is TGCGCCAGTCATGCCGGGACGCCGAACACTGAAGCTTTCTTT. The J gene is TRBJ1-1, the V gene TRBV5-1; D is perhaps TRBD1 (5 bases). Germline CDR1 reads SGHRS; CDR2 reads YFSETQ. Trimming stripped 8 bases from V and 1 base from J, with 15 bases between. The CDR3 has 14 residues.

The table lists this clonotype with a few counts. The chain joins TRBV5-1 to TRBJ2-7; possible D gene TRBD2, 6 bases. CDR3 length equals 16 residues. Germline V gene lookup returns CDR1 SGHRS and CDR2 YFSETQ. V lost 1 base to trimming and J lost 0 bases, with 14 bases between them. CDR3 sequence: CASSLSGQGNSYEQYF. The CDR3 DNA follows: TGCGCCAGCAGCTTGAGCGGGCAGGGTAACTCCTACGAGCAGTACTTC.

This clonotype was counted a few times. The chain is built from TRBV5-5 and TRBJ1-1; 7 bases line up with TRBD1. Trimming took 1 base from V and 7 from J; bases not matched to a gene: 7. The CDR3 consists of 14 residues. Germline V gives CDR1 SGHKS, CDR2 YYEKEE (reference sequence). The chain's CDR3 is CASSLFRGRGEAFF. The CDR3 bases are TGTGCCAGCAGCTTGTTCAGGGGGAGGGGTGAAGCTTTCTTT.

This rearrangement joins TRBV5-1 to TRBJ2-3, with 9 nucleotides matching TRBD2. Germline lookup yields CDR1 SGHRS and CDR2 YFSETQ. This CDR3 is built from 13 residues. Germline trimming cut 3 bases from V and 9 bases from J; bases unmatched to any gene: 5. The CDR3 region is CASSSRTSDTQYF. CDR3 sequence (DNA): TGCGCCAGCAGCTCCCGGACTAGCGACACGCAGTATTTT.

This clonotype was counted a few times. The chain couples TRBV5-1 to TRBJ2-5; TRBD1 is a possible D gene (5 bases). V gave up 2 bases and J gave up 9 bases, with 26 bases separating them. Germline CDR1 is SGHRS and CDR2 is YFSETQ. The CDR3 runs to 17 residues. Here the CDR3 DNA reads TGCGCCAGCAGCTTTGACCTCCGACTTCAGGGCGCTCGGCCCCAGTACTTC. Encoded protein: CASSFDLRLQGARPQYF.

At least ten counts were recorded for this clonotype. The chain has TRBV29-1 and TRBJ2-7; tentative D call: TRBD2 (5 bases). Germline assignment: CDR1 SQVTM and CDR2 ANQGSEA. Trimming left V 0 bases short and J 3 bases short, with 12 bases between. The CDR3 contains 14 residues. CDR3 sequence (DNA): TGCAGCGTTGAAGATCCTAGCAGTGGCTACGAGCAGTACTTC. Residues: CSVEDPSSGYEQYF.